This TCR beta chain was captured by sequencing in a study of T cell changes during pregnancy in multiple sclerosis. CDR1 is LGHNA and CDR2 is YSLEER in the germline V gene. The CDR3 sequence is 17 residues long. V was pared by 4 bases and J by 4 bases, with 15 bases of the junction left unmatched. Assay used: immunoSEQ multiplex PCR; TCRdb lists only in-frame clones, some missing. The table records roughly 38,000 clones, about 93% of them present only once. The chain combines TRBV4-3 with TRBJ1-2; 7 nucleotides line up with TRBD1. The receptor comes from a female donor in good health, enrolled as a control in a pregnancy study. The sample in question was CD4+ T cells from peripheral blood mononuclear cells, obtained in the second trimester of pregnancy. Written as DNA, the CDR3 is TGCGCCAGCAGCCGAGGACAGGTAATGGCGGGGACCTATGGCTACACCTTC. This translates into CASSRGQVMAGTYGYTF.